Each of the 19 T cell receptor beta chains below was sequenced from the same sample in a study of regulatory T cells in long-lasting Graves disease. Time point denoted: newly diagnosed GD, antithyroid drugs for less than 3 months. PBMC RNA was the source of the TCR library. Sequencing libraries for TCR beta were prepared with iRepertoire HTBI primers and Arm-PCR of CDR3 regions. TCRdb passed the multiplex PCR reads through MiXCR, listing each CDR3 protein once. The sample has 400,000 to 500,000 distinct CDR3 sequences; approximately 16% are singletons. The same sample was also used in a study of T cells in Graves' hyperthyroidism and ophthalmopathy.

Sequenced here: peripheral blood mononuclear cells (PBMCs), sampled at new diagnosis, from a patient treated with antithyroid drugs. The receptors derive from a middle-aged woman with Graves disease.

The chain couples TRBV5-4 to TRBJ1-2; 10 bases map to TRBD1. The V gene end was trimmed by 4 bases and the J gene end by 1 base; junction bases not matched to a gene: 4. CDR3 length equals 15 residues. Germline V gives CDR1 SGHNT, CDR2 YYREEE (reference sequence). CDR3 in DNA: TGTGCCAGCAGCGCGGACAGGGGGAATAACTATGGCTACACCTTC. Translated: CASSADRGNNYGYTF.

J is TRBJ2-4 and V is TRBV18, with D possibly being TRBD1 (6 bases). The CDR3 contains 19 residues. CDR1 and CDR2 from the germline V gene are KGHSH and LQKENI. V lost 3 bases and J lost 0, with 21 bases in between. CDR3 bases: TGTGCCAGCTCACCGGGGGCAGTAACGTCCCGGGTAGCCAAAAACATTCAGTACTTC. Translation: CASSPGAVTSRVAKNIQYF. Full variable domain (rest looked up from reference TRBV18 and TRBJ2-4): NAGVMQNPRHLVRRRGQEARLRCSPMKGHSHVYWYRQLPEEGLKFMVYLQKENIIDESGMPKERFSAEFPKEGPSILRIQQVVRGDSAAYFCASSPGAVTSRVAKNIQYFGAGTRLSVL.

This clonotype has ten or more counts. The rearrangement links TRBV27 to TRBJ2-1; 11 bases are a match to TRBD2. The V segment lost 3 bases and the J segment 4 bases; nucleotides outside the gene matches: 14. The germline V gene encodes CDR1 MNHEY and CDR2 SMNVEV (reference sequence). The CDR3 extends over 19 amino acids. The CDR3 region is CASSFSPGLAVTFYNEQFF. Here the CDR3 DNA reads TGTGCCAGCAGTTTCTCTCCGGGACTAGCGGTTACTTTTTACAATGAGCAGTTCTTC.

This clonotype occurred many times. This sequence joins TRBV7-9 and TRBJ2-3, with 12 bases identical to TRBD2. CDR3 length: 17 amino acids. Germline V gene lookup returns CDR1 SEHNR and CDR2 FQNEAQ (reference sequence). J lost 5 bases, V lost 0 bases, and 6 bases had no gene match. The CDR3 protein is CASSLAPSGRVVDTQYF. The CDR3 DNA follows: TGTGCCAGCAGCTTAGCCCCTAGCGGGAGGGTAGTAGATACGCAGTATTTT. The full variable domain, completed using reference TRBV7-9 and TRBJ2-3, is DTGVSQNPRHKITKRGQNVTFRCDPISEHNRLYWYRQTLGQGPEFLTYFQNEAQLEKSRLLSDRFSAERPKGSFSTLEIQRTEQGDSAMYLCASSLAPSGRVVDTQYFGPGTRLTVL.

This clonotype was picked up many times. The chain recombines TRBV9 with TRBJ1-2, with 9 bases identical to TRBD1. Germline assignment: CDR1 SGDLS and CDR2 YYNGEE. The J segment lost 6 bases and the V segment lost 0 bases, leaving 9 bases of the junction unmatched. The CDR3 covers 16 residues. CDR3 loop: CASSVDAFRDRDGYTF. The CDR3 DNA is TGTGCCAGCAGCGTAGACGCGTTCCGGGACAGGGATGGCTACACCTTC.

This clonotype was counted at least ten times. The rearrangement uses TRBV19 and TRBJ2-5; D might be TRBD2 (6 bases). V was clipped by 4 bases and J by 5 bases, with 17 bases between them. The CDR3 is 15 amino acids. Per the germline V gene, CDR1 is LNHDA and CDR2 is SQIVND (reference sequence). The DNA for the CDR3 is TGTGCCAGTAGTAGAGGGACCACGGCGGGGGAGACCCAGTACTTC. Its protein is CASSRGTTAGETQYF.

This clonotype was picked up many times. V usage is TRBV28 and J usage is TRBJ1-5, with D unresolved. The CDR3 length is 15 residues. Germline V gene data show CDR1 as MDHEN and CDR2 as SYDVKM. Trimming pared 2 bases from V and 6 bases from J, leaving 14 bases between. The CDR3 loop is CASSLPLRGSQPQHF. The CDR3 DNA reads TGTGCCAGCAGTTTACCCTTACGAGGGAGTCAGCCCCAGCATTTT. Filled out from reference TRBV28 and TRBJ1-5, the complete variable domain reads DVKVTQSSRYLVKRTGEKVFLECVQDMDHENMFWYRQDPGLGLRLIYFSYDVKMKEKGDIPEGYSVSREKKERFSLILESASTNQTSMYLCASSLPLRGSQPQHFGDGTRLSIL.

The V call is TRBV20-1, the J call TRBJ1-5; a possible D gene is TRBD1 (5 bases). Germline CDR1 is DFQATT and CDR2 is SNEGSKA (reference sequence). V was trimmed by 3 bases and J by 0 bases, leaving 15 bases between them. The CDR3 runs 16 residues. The DNA of the CDR3 is TGCAGTGCTAGTCAGGGTGCGGGATATAGCAATCAGCCCCAGCATTTT. Translating gives CSASQGAGYSNQPQHF.

This clonotype was picked up many times. V usage is TRBV28 and J usage is TRBJ2-1; weak D call: TRBD2 (7 bases). Trimming cost V 2 bases and J 4 bases, with 18 bases left between them. CDR1 is MDHEN and CDR2 is SYDVKM in the germline V gene. The CDR3 spans 17 residues. The DNA for the CDR3 is TGTGCCAGCAGTTTAGTGCTAGGGGGGGGTGGATACAATGAGCAGTTCTTC. Translation: CASSLVLGGGGYNEQFF.

This clonotype was counted many times. The chain links TRBV7-2 to TRBJ2-7; perhaps TRBD1 as D (6 bases). Trimming took off 2 bases at V and 5 bases at J, with 16 bases between the two ends. The CDR3 is 15 amino acids. Germline CDR1 is SGHTA and CDR2 is FQGNSA. CDR3 coding DNA: TGTGCCAGCAGCTTATGGACAGTCGAACAGGACGAGCAGTACTTC. Translation: CASSLWTVEQDEQYF.

This clonotype was recorded many times. The rearrangement joins TRBV6-1 to TRBJ2-5, with D maybe TRBD1 (5 bases). Germline-derived CDR1 and CDR2 are MNHNS and SASEGT. CDR3 length equals 13 residues. The ends were cut back, 4 bases at V and 4 bases at J, with 10 bases in the middle. CDR3: CASSVRDRETQYF. The CDR3 nucleotides are TGTGCCAGCAGTGTCCGAGACAGAGAGACCCAGTACTTC.

This clonotype was recorded many times. The chain couples TRBV28 to TRBJ2-7, with 14 bases lining up with TRBD2. This CDR3 spans 14 amino acids. V was clipped by 5 bases and J by 7 bases; unmatched bases: 4. Germline V gives CDR1 MDHEN, CDR2 SYDVKM. CDR3 region: CASSGTSGSREQYF. In DNA form, the CDR3 reads TGTGCCAGCAGTGGGACTAGCGGGAGTCGTGAGCAGTACTTC.

V gene TRBV6-2 or TRBV6-3 combines with J gene TRBJ2-1; D is unclear. There are 15 residues in the CDR3. The ends were cut back, 0 bases at V and 8 bases at J, with 14 bases in the middle. Germline V CDR1 and CDR2: MNHEY, SVGEGT. CDR3 loop: CASSYSPGPMYEQFF. DNA of the CDR3: TGTGCCAGCAGTTACTCTCCGGGCCCCATGTATGAGCAGTTCTTC.

This clonotype was counted at least ten times. This chain links TRBV2 with TRBJ2-2, with D perhaps matching TRBD1 or TRBD2 (5 bases each). Germline V gene data show CDR1 as SNHLY and CDR2 as FYNNEI. This CDR3 contains 13 residues. Trimming removed 9 bases at V and 3 bases at J, with 11 bases between. CDR3 region: CARHSGHTGELFF. The CDR3 coding sequence is TGTGCCAGACACTCGGGGCACACCGGGGAGCTGTTTTTT.

Ten or more counts support this clonotype. This chain connects TRBV6-1 to TRBJ1-4; TRBD1 matches 10 bases. This CDR3 has 15 residues. CDR1 and CDR2 (germline): MNHNS, SASEGT. V shed 4 bases and J 7 bases; nucleotides not matched to a gene: 6. CDR3 coding DNA: TGTGCCAGCAGTGCCTCGACAGGGGGCAGTGAAAAACTGTTTTTT. Encoded protein: CASSASTGGSEKLFF.

This clonotype has ten or more counts. V is TRBV20-1 and J is TRBJ2-1; possible D gene TRBD2, 6 bases. V lost 2 bases, J lost 5 bases, and 13 bases lay in between. CDR1 is DFQATT and CDR2 is SNEGSKA in the germline V gene (reference sequence). There are 14 residues in the CDR3. The CDR3 loop is CSARFAGPHNEQFF. The CDR3 bases are TGCAGTGCTAGATTCGCGGGACCTCACAATGAGCAGTTCTTC.

The chain uses TRBV18 and TRBJ2-5; 7 nucleotides align to TRBD1. The CDR3 contains 13 residues. Germline CDR1 is KGHSH and CDR2 is LQKENI. With V trimmed by 3 bases and J by 4 bases, 2 bases remained unmatched. CDR3 amino acids: CASSPRDRETQYF. The CDR3 coding sequence is TGTGCCAGCTCACCCCGGGACAGAGAGACCCAGTACTTC.

This clonotype has more than one count but fewer than ten. The chain carries TRBV12-3 or TRBV12-4 and TRBJ2-1; D gene ambiguous. The ends were cut back, 5 bases at V and 12 bases at J, with 14 bases in the middle. This CDR3 is built from 12 residues. The CDR3 is CASSHPRIGQFF. As DNA, the CDR3 is TGTGCCAGCAGTCACCCCCGTATTGGGCAGTTCTTC.

This clonotype came up many times. The CDR3 bases are TGCGCCAGCAGTGAGTCCGGACGGCAAGAGACCCAGTACTTC. Amino acid sequence: CASSESGRQETQYF. The gene calls are TRBV10-1 and TRBJ2-5; D remains unclear. Germline-derived CDR1 and CDR2 are WNHNN and SYGVQD (reference sequence). The ends were cut back, 0 bases at V and 2 bases at J, with 7 bases in the middle. The CDR3 consists of 14 residues.